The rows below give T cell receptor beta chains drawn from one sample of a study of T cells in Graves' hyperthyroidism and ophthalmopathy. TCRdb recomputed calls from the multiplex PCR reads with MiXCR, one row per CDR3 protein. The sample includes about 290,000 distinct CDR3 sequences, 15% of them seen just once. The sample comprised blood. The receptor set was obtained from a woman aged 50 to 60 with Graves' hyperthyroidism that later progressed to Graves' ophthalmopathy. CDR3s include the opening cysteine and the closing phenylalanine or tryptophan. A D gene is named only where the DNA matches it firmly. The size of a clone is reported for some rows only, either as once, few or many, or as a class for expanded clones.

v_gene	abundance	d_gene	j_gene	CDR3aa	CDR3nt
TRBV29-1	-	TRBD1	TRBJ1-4	CSAQGSGQGVVNEKLFF	TGCAGCGCGCAAGGGTCGGGACAGGGGGTTGTGAATGAAAAACTGTTTTTT
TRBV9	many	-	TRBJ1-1	CASSVGTGPEAFF	TGTGCCAGCAGCGTAGGCACAGGACCCGAAGCTTTCTTT
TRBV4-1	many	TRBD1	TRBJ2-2	CASRDRATTGELFF	TGCGCCAGCAGGGACAGGGCCACCACCGGGGAGCTGTTTTTT
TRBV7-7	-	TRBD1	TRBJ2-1	CASSFGTGYNEQFF	TGTGCTAGCAGCTTTGGGACAGGGTACAATGAGCAGTTCTTC
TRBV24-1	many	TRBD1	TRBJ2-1	CATSDWGQGASNEQFF	TGTGCCACCAGTGATTGGGGACAGGGTGCTTCGAATGAGCAGTTCTTC
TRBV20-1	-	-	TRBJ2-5	CSAGGAEETQYF	TGCAGTGCTGGAGGGGCTGAAGAGACCCAGTACTTC
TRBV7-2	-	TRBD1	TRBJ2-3	CASSSGTGRTDTQYF	TGTGCCAGCAGCTCCGGGACAGGGCGCACAGATACGCAGTATTTT
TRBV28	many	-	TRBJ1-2	CASSASGSPLTYGYTF	TGTGCCAGCAGTGCCTCTGGTTCTCCCCTGACGTATGGCTACACCTTC
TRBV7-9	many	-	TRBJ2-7	CASNGAGGGEQYF	TGTGCCAGCAATGGGGCCGGGGGTGGCGAGCAGTACTTC
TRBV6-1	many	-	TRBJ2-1	CASRWINEQFF	TGTGCCAGCAGATGGATCAATGAGCAGTTCTTC
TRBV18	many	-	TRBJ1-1	CASSPLQEGVEAFF	TGTGCCAGCTCACCCCTCCAGGAGGGGGTTGAAGCTTTCTTT
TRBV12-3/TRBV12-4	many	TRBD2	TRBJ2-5	CASSFGGGGETQYF	TGTGCCAGCAGTTTTGGGGGGGGTGGCGAGACCCAGTACTTC
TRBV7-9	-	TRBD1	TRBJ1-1	CPSSSRGAHTEAFF	TGTCCCAGCAGCTCCAGGGGGGCTCACACTGAAGCTTTCTTT
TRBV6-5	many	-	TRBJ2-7	CASSTGSAQSYEQYF	TGTGCCAGCAGTACCGGGTCAGCACAAAGCTACGAGCAGTACTTC
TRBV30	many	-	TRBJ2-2	CAWRVNTGELFF	TGTGCCTGGAGGGTAAACACCGGGGAGCTGTTTTTT
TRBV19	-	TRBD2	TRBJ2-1	CASRRERRAGDGALNEQFF	TGTGCCAGTAGGCGGGAACGTAGAGCGGGAGATGGTGCTCTCAATGAGCAGTTCTTC
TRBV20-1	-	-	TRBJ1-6	CSARRGSSYNSPLHF	TGCAGTGCCAGACGAGGGAGCTCCTATAATTCACCCCTCCACTTT
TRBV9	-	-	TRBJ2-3	CASSVADAWDTQYF	TGTGCCAGCAGCGTAGCGGACGCCTGGGATACGCAGTATTTT
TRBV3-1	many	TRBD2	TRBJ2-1	CASSQEPSGRPRDEQFF	TGTGCCAGCAGCCAAGAACCTAGCGGGAGGCCCCGGGATGAGCAGTTCTTC
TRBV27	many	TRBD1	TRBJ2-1	CASTPVGTVMLDEQFF	TGTGCCAGCACCCCAGTCGGGACAGTGATGTTGGATGAGCAGTTCTTC
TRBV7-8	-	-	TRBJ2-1	CASSPWAEGIDEQFF	TGTGCCAGCTCCCCGTGGGCGGAGGGAATCGATGAGCAGTTCTTC
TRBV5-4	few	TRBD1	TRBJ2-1	CASHRGDEQFF	TGTGCCTCCCACAGGGGAGATGAGCAGTTCTTC
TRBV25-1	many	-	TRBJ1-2	CASSEGQIYGYTF	TGTGCCAGCAGTGAAGGACAGATCTATGGCTACACCTTC
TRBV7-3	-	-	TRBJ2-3	CASSPTLNTDTQYF	TGTGCCAGCAGCCCCACTTTGAACACAGATACGCAGTATTTT
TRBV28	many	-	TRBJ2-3	CASSLMSGDTQYF	TGTGCCAGCAGTTTGATGTCTGGAGATACGCAGTATTTT
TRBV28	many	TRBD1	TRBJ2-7	CASSSTGDSSPYEQYF	TGTGCCAGCAGTTCTACCGGGGACAGCTCACCCTACGAGCAGTACTTC
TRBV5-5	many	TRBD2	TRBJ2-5	CASRLLGTTEETQYF	TGTGCCAGCAGACTGCTCGGGACTACAGAAGAGACCCAGTACTTC
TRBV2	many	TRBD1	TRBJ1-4	CATGQDGEKLFF	TGTGCCACCGGACAGGATGGGGAAAAACTGTTTTTT
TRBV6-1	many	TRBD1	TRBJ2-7	CASSPLETGAMYEQYF	TGTGCCAGCAGTCCTCTGGAGACAGGGGCGATGTACGAGCAGTACTTC
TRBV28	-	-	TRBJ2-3	CASTPLGQGGSDTQYF	TGTGCCAGCACCCCCCTCGGGCAAGGGGGGTCAGATACGCAGTATTTT
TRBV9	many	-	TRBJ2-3	CASSVLNTDTQYF	TGTGCCAGCAGCGTACTAAACACAGATACGCAGTATTTT
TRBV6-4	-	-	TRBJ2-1	CASSPMGGGGYNEQFF	TGTGCCAGCAGCCCTATGGGGGGAGGGGGCTACAATGAGCAGTTCTTC
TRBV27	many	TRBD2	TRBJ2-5	CASSKLAGGKETQYF	TGTGCCAGCAGTAAACTAGCGGGAGGGAAAGAGACCCAGTACTTC
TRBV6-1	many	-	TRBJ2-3	CASSTRTLTRTDTQYF	TGTGCCAGCAGTACTAGGACCCTAACTCGCACAGATACGCAGTATTTT
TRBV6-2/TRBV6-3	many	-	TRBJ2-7	CASSQDSRTYEQYF	TGTGCCAGCAGCCAGGACAGCCGAACCTACGAGCAGTACTTC
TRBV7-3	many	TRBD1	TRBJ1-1	CASSWTGQGVTEAFF	TGTGCCAGCAGCTGGACGGGACAGGGGGTCACTGAAGCTTTCTTT
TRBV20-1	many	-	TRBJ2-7	CSAGLGTYEQYF	TGCAGTGCCGGCCTGGGGACCTACGAGCAGTACTTC
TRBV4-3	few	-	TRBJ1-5	CASSQVTANQPQHF	TGCGCCAGCAGCCAAGTCACAGCTAATCAGCCCCAGCATTTT
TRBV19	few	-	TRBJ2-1	CASTSQTHNEQFF	TGTGCCAGTACTTCACAGACACACAATGAGCAGTTCTTC
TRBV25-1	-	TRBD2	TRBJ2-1	CASSAPSGSSSYNEQFF	TGTGCCAGCAGTGCTCCTAGCGGGAGTAGCTCCTACAATGAGCAGTTCTTC
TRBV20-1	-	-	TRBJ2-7	CSARTVRSSYEQYF	TGCAGTGCTAGGACCGTTAGGAGCTCCTACGAGCAGTACTTC
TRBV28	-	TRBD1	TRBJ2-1	CASSPRGVTGFEQFF	TGTGCCAGCAGCCCCCGAGGAGTGACAGGGTTTGAGCAGTTCTTC
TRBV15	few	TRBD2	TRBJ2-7	CATSRNRGDEQYF	TGTGCCACCAGCAGAAATCGGGGGGACGAGCAGTACTTC
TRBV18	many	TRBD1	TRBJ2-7	CASSRGGTGTEQYF	TGTGCCAGCTCACGAGGAGGGACAGGGACCGAGCAGTACTTC